Presented here are 12 T cell receptor beta chains from one specimen sequenced in a study of Ad26.COV2.S vaccination and SARS-CoV-2 variants. The method was immunoSEQ multiplex PCR; TCRdb's version includes in-frame clones alone and lacks a portion of them. The repertoire includes around 300,000 clones, about 88% of them detected once, and about 6.4% sits in the top ten. Sample treatment: around 19 received Ad26.COV2.S at low or high dose, single or two shots; roughly 5 received placebo; per-sample allocation not given. Collection of the samples took place on day 63 after the first injection of vaccine or placebo. The sample here was peripheral blood, taken in a trial of Ad26.COV2.S vaccine versus placebo. These receptors came from a person aged 18-65 years who received the Ad26.COV2.S COVID-19 vaccine or a placebo.

A few counts support this clone. The V and J genes are TRBV24-1 and TRBJ1-1, with D possibly being TRBD1 (6 bases). V shed 4 bases and J shed 10 bases, with 18 bases lying between them. The germline V gene has CDR1 KGHDR and CDR2 SFDVKD. The CDR3 has 14 residues. The CDR3 sequence is CATSDPGTQGGAFF. The CDR3 nucleotides read TGTGCCACCAGTGACCCCGGGACACAAGGAGGAGCTTTCTTT.

In its sample, this clone was seen once. The chain recombines TRBV11-3 with TRBJ2-1, with 11 bases that match TRBD2. J lost 5 bases, V lost 5 bases, and 8 bases had no gene match. Per the germline V gene, CDR1 is SGHNT and CDR2 is YENEEA. The CDR3 runs to 16 residues. CDR3 region: CASSPRGTSGHNEQFF. The DNA for the CDR3 is TGTGCCAGCAGCCCCCGCGGGACTAGCGGCCACAATGAGCAGTTCTTC.

The V gene is TRBV4-3, the J gene TRBJ1-2, with D perhaps TRBD1 (6 bases). This CDR3 is built from 16 residues. The V end lost 0 bases, the J end lost 3 bases, and 14 bases lay between the germline ends. CDR1 LGHNA and CDR2 YSLEER come from the germline V gene. The CDR3 region has the DNA TGCGCCAGCAGCCAAGACAGCCGGGGGCAGTACTATGGCTACACCTTC. Translating gives CASSQDSRGQYYGYTF.

The chain recombines TRBV21-1 with TRBJ2-2; the table's D call, TRBD2, has no DNA check behind it. TRBV21-1 is designated a pseudogene. This CDR3 comprises 16 residues. CDR3 loop: CASSDGGGILVGELFF. The CDR3 DNA reads as TGTGCCAGCAGCGACGGTGGCGGTATTCTAGTCGGGGAGCTGTTTTTT.

J is TRBJ2-2 and V is TRBV4-3, with D possibly TRBD2 on 6 matching bases. Deletions cut 2 bases from V and 2 bases from J, with 12 bases between. CDR3 size: 16 residues. In germline, CDR1 is LGHNA, CDR2 YSLEER. The chain's CDR3 is CASSQNGGTNTGELFF. DNA of the CDR3: TGCGCCAGCAGCCAAAATGGGGGGACCAACACCGGGGAGCTGTTTTTT.

The chain has TRBV7-2 and TRBJ2-5; D is ambiguous. V was pared by 4 bases and J by 2 bases, with 11 bases between. The CDR3 spans 14 residues. CDR1 and CDR2 from the germline V gene are SGHTA and FQGNSA. CDR3 region: CASSSTPAQETQYF. The CDR3 DNA reads as TGTGCCAGCAGCTCTACCCCCGCGCAAGAGACCCAGTACTTC.

This clone was counted once. The rearrangement joins TRBV30 to TRBJ2-5; 8 nucleotides line up with TRBD2. The V gene end was trimmed by 2 bases and the J gene end by 4 bases; junction bases not matched to a gene: 3. The CDR3 has 13 residues. Germline V CDR1 and CDR2: GTSNPN, SVGIG (reference sequence). CDR3 sequence (DNA): TGTGCCTGGAGTTCTCTAGCGGGAGAGACCCAGTACTTC. Residues: CAWSSLAGETQYF.

The chain links TRBV27 to TRBJ2-7; D call uncertain. The CDR3 spans 14 residues. V was clipped by 6 bases and J by 3 bases, with 15 bases between them. Germline CDR1 reads MNHEY; CDR2 reads SMNVEV (reference sequence). The CDR3 spells CASSPLARNYEQYF. The CDR3 DNA reads as TGTGCCAGCAGCCCGCTTGCGAGGAACTACGAGCAGTACTTC.

The sample holds a few counts of this clone. Distinct nucleotide sequences in the sample also encode this CDR3. CDR3 coding DNA: TGTGCCAGCAGCTTAGATAGCGGGAGTGTCTACGAGCAGTACTTC. This codes for CASSLDSGSVYEQYF. The chain has TRBV7-2 and TRBJ2-7, with 9 bases fitting TRBD2. The J segment lost 3 bases and the V segment lost 1 base, leaving 4 bases of the junction unmatched. Germline CDR1 SGHTA, CDR2 FQGNSA. The CDR3 has 15 amino acids.

This clone appeared a few times. This chain links TRBV5-6 with TRBJ2-7, with TRBD2 matching over 8 bases. The junction had 11 bases not matched to a gene; V was cut back by 3 bases and J by 3 bases. The germline V gene has CDR1 SGHDT and CDR2 YYEEEE. The CDR3 is 16 residues long. CDR3 sequence reads: CASSSLVRLANYEQYF. Written as DNA, the CDR3 is TGTGCCAGCAGCTCATTGGTTCGACTAGCGAACTACGAGCAGTACTTC. Filled out from reference TRBV5-6 and TRBJ2-7, the complete variable domain reads DAGVTQSPTHLIKTRGQQVTLRCSPKSGHDTVSWYQQALGQGPQFIFQYYEEEERQRGNFPDRFSGHQFPNYSSELNVNALLLGDSALYLCASSSLVRLANYEQYFGPGTRLTVT.

This clone showed up just once. The chain uses TRBV5-4 and TRBJ2-5; TRBD2 matches at 11 bases. This CDR3 spans 16 amino acids. Germline V gene data show CDR1 as SGHNT and CDR2 as YYREEE (reference sequence). The ends lost 3 bases at V and 1 base at J; junction bases unmatched: 5. The CDR3 bases are TGTGCCAGCAGCTGGGGGACTAGCGGACTCCAAGAGACCCAGTACTTC. Protein product: CASSWGTSGLQETQYF.

The CDR3 spells CASSIRGLGNEQYF. In nucleotides, the CDR3 is TGTGCCAGTAGTATCCGGGGCTTGGGGAACGAGCAGTACTTC. The genes are TRBV19 and TRBJ2-7, with D possibly called TRBD1 or TRBD2 (5 bases each). This CDR3 is 14 amino acids long. Trimming removed 3 bases at V and 5 bases at J, with 14 bases between. Germline lookup yields CDR1 LNHDA and CDR2 SQIVND (reference sequence).